The 16 T cell receptor beta chains given below trace back to one sample, sequenced in a study of vaccination effects on CD4 cells after COVID-19. Sequencing used immunoSEQ multiplex PCR; TCRdb keeps in-frame clones, though not all of them. This sample yields 50,000 to 60,000 clones, of which roughly 76% are seen a single time; around 19% belongs to the top ten. Before sequencing, viral peptide pools were used by the ViraFEST assay to expand antigen-specific CD4+ T cells. Once cultured for more than nine days, the cells underwent separation to obtain CD4+ T cells. Prior SARS-CoV-2 infection was absent in the vaccine recipients, as shown by negative nucleocapsid antibodies. No antigen is known for these receptors. Material: CD4+ T cells from PBMCs cultured with SARS-CoV-2 spike peptides, obtained before COVID-19 vaccination. These receptor sequences come from a human donor who received a COVID-19 vaccine.

The chain combines TRBV3-1 (or the pseudogene TRBV3-2) with TRBJ1-2; D unresolved. The V gene's germline CDR1 is LGHDT and CDR2 YNNKEL (reference sequence). There are 12 residues in the CDR3. V was trimmed by 8 bases and J by 5 bases, leaving 12 bases between them. The CDR3 loop is CASCGLGYGYTF. CDR3 sequence (DNA): TGTGCCAGCTGTGGGCTAGGGTATGGCTACACCTTC.

This chain joins TRBV9 and TRBJ2-1, with 11 bases fitting TRBD1. V trimming: 4 bases; J trimming: 7 bases; junction bases outside the gene matches: 7. The CDR3 totals 15 residues. CDR1 is SGDLS and CDR2 is YYNGEE in the germline V gene. CDR3 nucleotides: TGTGCCAGCAGCACCAGGACAGGGGGCATTAATGAGCAGTTCTTC. Its protein product is CASSTRTGGINEQFF.

This chain connects TRBV27 to TRBJ2-7; 11 bases agree with TRBD2. This CDR3 is built from 15 residues. Germline values: CDR1 MNHEY, CDR2 SMNVEV (reference sequence). Unmatched junction bases numbered 3, after V lost 4 bases and J lost 1 base. CDR3 amino acids: CASSSSGGPSYEQYF. Here the CDR3 DNA reads TGTGCCAGCAGTTCTAGCGGGGGGCCTTCCTACGAGCAGTACTTC.

The chain recombines TRBV5-1 with TRBJ1-1; TRBD1 is a possible D gene (5 bases). The CDR3 covers 13 residues. The germline V and J ends were trimmed by 0 bases and 9 bases, with 12 bases remaining between them. Germline loops: CDR1 SGHRS, CDR2 YFSETQ. As DNA, the CDR3 is TGCGCCAGCAGCTTGGGGACAAGGGACCAAGCTTTCTTT. It specifies CASSLGTRDQAFF.

This chain joins TRBV5-4 and TRBJ2-4, with 11 bases that match TRBD1. The trim removed 0 bases at V and 2 bases at J, leaving 4 bases unmatched. The CDR3 has 17 amino acids. The V gene's germline CDR1 is SGHNT and CDR2 YYREEE (reference sequence). CDR3 DNA: TGTGCCAGCAGCTTGGGGACAGGGGGCGAGACCAAAAACATTCAGTACTTC. Its translation is CASSLGTGGETKNIQYF.

This clone was detected once. This specimen includes other DNA sequences encoding the same CDR3. CDR3 DNA sequence: TGTGCCAGCAGCTTGGCCTACGAGCAGTACTTC. Amino acids: CASSLAYEQYF. The chain uses TRBV5-6 and TRBJ2-7; D call uncertain. Germline CDR1 and CDR2: SGHDT and YYEEEE. Trimming removed 0 bases at V and 2 bases at J, with 0 bases between. The CDR3 has 11 amino acids.

This clone was detected a few times. The chain has TRBV6-5 and TRBJ2-7; 11 bases agree with TRBD2. The length of the CDR3 is 14 residues. Per the germline V gene, CDR1 is MNHEY and CDR2 is SVGAGI. V lost 7 bases, J lost 3 bases, and 5 bases stayed unmatched. The CDR3 spells CASKKGLADYEQYF. CDR3 DNA: TGTGCCAGCAAAAAGGGACTAGCGGACTACGAGCAGTACTTC.

This clone was counted a few times. Here the CDR3 DNA reads TGTGCCAGCAGTGAACACCTGAATCAGCCCCAGCATTTT. It encodes CASSEHLNQPQHF. The chain employs TRBV6-1 and TRBJ1-5; no clear D. Germline V gene sequence: CDR1 MNHNS, CDR2 SASEGT. This CDR3 contains 13 residues. Between the trimmed V and J ends, which lost 2 bases and 4 bases, there was a span of 6 bases.

The chain recombines TRBV7-2 with TRBJ2-1, with D unresolved. Germline-derived CDR1 and CDR2 are SGHTA and FQGNSA. CDR3 length: 16 residues. Trimming shortened V by 1 base and J by 3 bases, and 13 bases separated the two germline ends. This CDR3 is CASSLGSSARYNEQFF. The CDR3 DNA reads TGTGCCAGCAGCTTAGGTTCGTCGGCACGCTACAATGAGCAGTTCTTC.

This clone appeared a single time. The V call is TRBV12-3 or TRBV12-4, the J call TRBJ2-7; 8 bases map to TRBD1. The CDR3 totals 12 residues. Trimming cost V 5 bases and J 3 bases; bases outside gene matches: 0. The CDR3 DNA follows: TGTGCCAGCAGTACAGGGGGCTACGAGCAGTACTTC. Translated, it gives CASSTGGYEQYF.

This clone showed up just once. The rearrangement uses TRBV13 and TRBJ1-4; 9 bases line up with TRBD1. With 4 bases clipped from V and 6 bases from J, the junction kept 9 bases outside the gene matches. Looked up from germline, CDR1 is PRHDT and CDR2 is FYEKMQ (reference sequence). This CDR3 is 16 amino acids long. CDR3 in amino acids: CASSSSLDRGDEKLFF. CDR3 DNA sequence: TGTGCCAGCAGCTCAAGCTTAGACAGGGGGGATGAAAAACTGTTTTTT.

The genes are TRBV30 and TRBJ2-5; 8 nucleotides line up with TRBD1. The V gene end was trimmed by 0 bases and the J gene end by 3 bases; junction bases not matched to a gene: 9. Germline V gene data show CDR1 as GTSNPN and CDR2 as SVGIG (reference sequence). The CDR3 is 16 amino acids. Here the CDR3 DNA reads TGTGCCTGGAGTGTTTTGCAGGGGACAGGAAAAGAGACCCAGTACTTC. It translates to CAWSVLQGTGKETQYF.

The chain combines TRBV9 with TRBJ2-2, with D maybe TRBD2 (6 bases). Per the germline V gene, CDR1 is SGDLS and CDR2 is YYNGEE. The ends were cut back, 4 bases at V and 4 bases at J, with 14 bases in the middle. The CDR3 length is 15 residues. The CDR3 sequence is CASSSGPGGTGELFF. The DNA for the CDR3 is TGTGCCAGCAGCTCAGGCCCCGGGGGCACCGGGGAGCTGTTTTTT.

CDR3 in amino acids: CASSPDRVGLQETQYF. The DNA of the CDR3 is TGTGCCAGCAGCCCAGACAGGGTTGGGCTTCAAGAGACCCAGTACTTC. The genes are TRBV5-5 and TRBJ2-5, with 7 bases identical to TRBD1. The germline CDR1 and CDR2 sequences are SGHKS and YYEKEE (reference sequence). The CDR3 loop spans 16 amino acids. The V segment lost 4 bases and the J segment 2 bases; nucleotides outside the gene matches: 11.

V usage is TRBV30 and J usage is TRBJ2-2; 15 nucleotides line up with TRBD2. Trimming took 3 bases from V and 7 from J; bases not matched to a gene: 0. Germline CDR1 is GTSNPN and CDR2 is SVGIG (reference sequence). The CDR3 is made up of 14 amino acids. In nucleotides, the CDR3 is TGTGCCTGGAGGGGACTAGCGGGAGGCGGGGAGCTGTTTTTT. Translating it yields CAWRGLAGGGELFF.

The rearrangement joins TRBV19 to TRBJ1-2, with D perhaps TRBD1 (6 bases). The germline V gene has CDR1 LNHDA and CDR2 SQIVND (reference sequence). The CDR3 has 15 residues. The V and J ends lost 3 bases and 4 bases respectively, with 15 bases between them. The CDR3 sequence is CASSIVPGRGYGYTF. CDR3 bases: TGTGCCAGTAGTATTGTACCGGGCAGGGGCTATGGCTACACCTTC. The complete variable domain, with remaining parts taken from reference TRBV19 and TRBJ1-2, reads DGGITQSPKYLFRKEGQNVTLSCEQNLNHDAMYWYRQDPGQGLRLIYYSQIVNDFQKGDIAEGYSVSREKKESFPLTVTSAQKNPTAFYLCASSIVPGRGYGYTFGSGTRLTVV.